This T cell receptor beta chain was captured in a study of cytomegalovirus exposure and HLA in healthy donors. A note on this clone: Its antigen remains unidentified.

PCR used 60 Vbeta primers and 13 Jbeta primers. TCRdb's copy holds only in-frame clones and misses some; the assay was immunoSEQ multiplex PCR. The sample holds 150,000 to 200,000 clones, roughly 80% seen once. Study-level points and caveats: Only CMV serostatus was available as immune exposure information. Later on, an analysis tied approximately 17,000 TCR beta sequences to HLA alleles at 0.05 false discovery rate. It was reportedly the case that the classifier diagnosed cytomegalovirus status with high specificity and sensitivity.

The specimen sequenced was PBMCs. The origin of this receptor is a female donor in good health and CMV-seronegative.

CDR3 sequence: CASRPTGLAGGYGTQYF. As DNA, the CDR3 is TGTGCCAGCAGACCCACGGGACTAGCGGGGGGATATGGGACGCAGTATTTT. The chain is built from TRBV27 and TRBJ2-3; 15 bases align to TRBD2. The CDR3 has 17 residues. Unmatched junction bases numbered 13, after V lost 6 bases and J lost 9 bases. Germline-derived CDR1 and CDR2 are MNHEY and SMNVEV (reference sequence).